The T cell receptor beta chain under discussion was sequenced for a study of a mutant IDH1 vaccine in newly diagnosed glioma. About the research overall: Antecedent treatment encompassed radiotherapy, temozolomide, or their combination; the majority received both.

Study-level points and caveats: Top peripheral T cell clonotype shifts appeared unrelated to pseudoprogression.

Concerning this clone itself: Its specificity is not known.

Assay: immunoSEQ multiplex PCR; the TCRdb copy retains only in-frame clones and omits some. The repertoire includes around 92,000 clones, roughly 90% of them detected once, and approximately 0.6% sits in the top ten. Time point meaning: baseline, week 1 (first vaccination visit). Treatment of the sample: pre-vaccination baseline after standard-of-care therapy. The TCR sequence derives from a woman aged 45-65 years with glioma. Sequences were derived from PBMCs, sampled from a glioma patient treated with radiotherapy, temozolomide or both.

CDR3 sequence reads: CASSHPGTGYSPLHF. CDR3 coding DNA: TGTGCCAGCAGTCACCCCGGGACAGGGTATTCACCCCTCCACTTT. This chain links TRBV7-9 with TRBJ1-6, with 9 bases lining up with TRBD1. The CDR3 covers 15 residues. Germline CDR1 SEHNR, CDR2 FQNEAQ (reference sequence). V lost 6 bases to trimming and J lost 8 bases; unmatched junction nucleotides: 8.